The 10 T cell receptor beta chains below were found in one sample sequenced in a study of T cells expressing NK-cell markers. TCRdb re-called the 5' RACE reads and catalogs CDR3 proteins one per entry, DNA excluded. The data include a few hundred thousand distinct CDR3 sequences; the top ten clones carry roughly 5.4%. Input material: blood T cells: a sorted CD56 or NKG2C T cell subset, CD4+ or CD8+ T cells, or bulk PBMC T cells (not recorded which). These receptor sequences come from a man aged 18-70 years in good health.

The chain uses TRBV19 and TRBJ2-2. The CDR3 is made up of 15 amino acids. Germline V gene lookup returns CDR1 LNHDA and CDR2 SQIVND (reference sequence). The CDR3 reads CASSMVRRATGELFF.

The V gene is TRBV7-8, the J gene TRBJ2-7. This CDR3 is 11 amino acids long. Germline V gene sequence: CDR1 SGHVS, CDR2 FQNEAQ. CDR3 in amino acids: CASSPWREQYF.

The J gene is TRBJ1-1, the V gene TRBV27; the TCRdb call, TRBD1, lacks DNA for checking. This CDR3 is built from 15 residues. CDR1 and CDR2 from the germline V gene are MNHEY and SMNVEV (reference sequence). The CDR3 sequence is CASSLRGNRVPEAFF.

The J gene is TRBJ1-2, the V gene TRBV4-1; TCRdb indicates TRBD1, and absent DNA this call remains unverified. There are 15 residues in the CDR3. Germline-derived CDR1 and CDR2 are MGHRA and YSYEKL. CDR3 loop: CASSQGTLSRDGYTF.

V usage is TRBV16 and J usage is TRBJ1-2. Germline CDR1 reads KGHSY; CDR2 reads FQNENV. This CDR3 has 14 residues. The chain's CDR3 is CASSQLETDFGYTF.

The rearrangement links TRBV10-3 to TRBJ1-5. CDR1 ENHRY and CDR2 SYGVKD come from the germline V gene. CDR3 size: 13 residues. The CDR3 region is CAISESRSQPQHF.

The V and J genes are TRBV20-1 and TRBJ1-5; TCRdb proposes TRBD1, but this gene call is untestable without DNA. The CDR3 covers 16 residues. Germline loops: CDR1 DFQATT, CDR2 SNEGSKA (reference sequence). The CDR3 loop is CSARTGARYSNQPQHF.

J is TRBJ2-7 and V is TRBV4-1; TCRdb indicates TRBD2, and absent DNA this call remains unverified. The CDR3 is made up of 15 amino acids. Germline CDR1 and CDR2: MGHRA and YSYEKL. CDR3 region: CASSQQRDFPYEQYF.

V usage is TRBV12-3 or TRBV12-4 and J usage is TRBJ1-1; the TCRdb D gene call, TRBD1, has no DNA to confirm it. There are 14 residues in the CDR3. CDR3: CASSLGQGSTEAFF.

The J gene is TRBJ1-1, the V gene TRBV6-6. The CDR3 consists of 12 residues. Germline values: CDR1 MNHNY, CDR2 SVGAGI (reference sequence). The CDR3 here is CASSRAGTEAFF.